Below, 11 T cell receptor beta chains from the same sample are listed, as sequenced in a study of T cells in Graves' hyperthyroidism and ophthalmopathy. Template material for amplifying TCR beta CDR3 regions consisted of RNA transcripts. The HTBI set primed first-round TCR CDR3 RT-PCR. TCRdb ran MiXCR on the multiplex PCR reads and lists one entry per CDR3 protein. The sample comprises 500,000 or so distinct CDR3 sequences, 15% to 20% of which are singletons, and around 17% rests with the top ten. The sequenced sample consisted of blood. These receptors were obtained from a woman between 18 and 29 years old with Graves' ophthalmopathy.

There are many counts of this clonotype. The rearrangement uses TRBV28 and TRBJ2-5, with D tentatively TRBD1 or TRBD2 (5 bases each). Per the germline V gene, CDR1 is MDHEN and CDR2 is SYDVKM. The CDR3 is 14 amino acids. V dropped 4 bases and J dropped 5 bases, with 14 bases sitting between them. DNA of the CDR3: TGTGCCAGCAGTTCCCCCGTGAGGGGCGAGACCCAGTACTTC. Amino acid sequence: CASSSPVRGETQYF. Combining the CDR3 with reference TRBV28 and TRBJ2-5 gives the whole variable domain DVKVTQSSRYLVKRTGEKVFLECVQDMDHENMFWYRQDPGLGLRLIYFSYDVKMKEKGDIPEGYSVSREKKERFSLILESASTNQTSMYLCASSSPVRGETQYFGPGTRLLVL.

The rearrangement joins TRBV7-3 to TRBJ1-2; 7 nucleotides agree with TRBD1. The CDR3 runs to 13 residues. V shed 5 bases and J 6 bases; nucleotides not matched to a gene: 6. Germline V gene data show CDR1 as SGHTA and CDR2 as FQGTGA. The CDR3 nucleotides are TGTGCCAGCAGCCTCCGACAGGGAAATGGCTACACCTTC. It codes for CASSLRQGNGYTF.

This clonotype has more than one count but fewer than ten. V and J are TRBV4-2 and TRBJ2-3, with 9 positions matching TRBD2. Germline V CDR1 and CDR2: LGHNA, YNFKEQ. With 0 bases clipped from V and 2 bases from J, the junction kept 9 bases outside the gene matches. The CDR3 loop spans 18 amino acids. In nucleotides, the CDR3 is TGTGCCAGCAGCCAAGATGGGGTGCTAGCGGGGACCACAGATACGCAGTATTTT. It encodes CASSQDGVLAGTTDTQYF.

This clonotype was seen repeatedly, ten times or more. The V gene is TRBV3-1, the J gene TRBJ2-5, with D perhaps TRBD1 (6 bases). The CDR3 covers 15 residues. Germline CDR1 is LGHDT and CDR2 is YNNKEL (reference sequence). The ends were cut back, 4 bases at V and 1 base at J, with 13 bases in the middle. The chain's CDR3 is CASSPLGQFQETQYF. In DNA, the CDR3 is TGTGCCAGCAGCCCACTGGGACAATTCCAAGAGACCCAGTACTTC.

The chain recombines TRBV4-1 with TRBJ2-7; 7 positions match TRBD1. CDR1 MGHRA and CDR2 YSYEKL come from the germline V gene. The V gene end was trimmed by 1 base and the J gene end by 3 bases; junction bases not matched to a gene: 3. This CDR3 has 14 amino acids. CDR3: CASSQGQGLYEQYF. As DNA, the CDR3 is TGCGCCAGCAGCCAAGGACAGGGCCTCTACGAGCAGTACTTC.

The chain is built from TRBV6-1 and TRBJ2-3; D may correspond to TRBD1 or TRBD2 (6 bases each). The CDR3 consists of 16 residues. Per germline, CDR1 MNHNS and CDR2 SASEGT. V lost 1 base and J lost 0, with 11 bases in between. The CDR3 sequence is CASSEERGPSTDTQYF. DNA for the CDR3: TGTGCCAGCAGTGAAGAACGGGGGCCTAGCACAGATACGCAGTATTTT.

The gene calls are TRBV11-1 and TRBJ2-3; no clear D. This CDR3 spans 12 amino acids. CDR1 and CDR2 from the germline V gene are SGHAT and FQDESV (reference sequence). Trimming shortened V by 4 bases and J by 6 bases, and 8 bases separated the two germline ends. As DNA, the CDR3 is TGTGCCAGCAGCTCGGAGAGGGATACGCAGTATTTT. Its protein is CASSSERDTQYF.

This sequence joins TRBV2 and TRBJ1-4; 9 nucleotides match TRBD1. Germline V gives CDR1 SNHLY, CDR2 FYNNEI. The junction had 10 bases not matched to a gene; V was cut back by 1 base and J by 7 bases. This CDR3 contains 17 residues. CDR3 region: CASSEEILQGASEKLFF. CDR3 bases: TGTGCCAGCAGTGAAGAGATTCTACAGGGGGCGAGTGAAAAACTGTTTTTT.

This clonotype was picked up one time. The rearrangement links TRBV5-8 to TRBJ2-1; 13 positions agree with TRBD2. Trimming cost V 5 bases and J 2 bases; bases outside gene matches: 4. The CDR3 consists of 16 residues. The V gene's germline CDR1 is SGHTS and CDR2 YDEGEE. The CDR3 reads CASSHGLAGAYNEQFF. The CDR3 DNA reads as TGTGCCAGCAGTCACGGACTAGCGGGGGCCTACAATGAGCAGTTCTTC.

There are many counts of this clonotype. V is TRBV7-6 and J is TRBJ1-1; D unresolved. Germline V gene lookup returns CDR1 SGHVS and CDR2 FNYEAQ. Deletions cut 5 bases from V and 1 base from J, with 14 bases between. The CDR3 extends over 15 amino acids. DNA for the CDR3: TGTGCCAGCAGCCCCCATCTGGGTGAGAACACTGAAGCTTTCTTT. It codes for CASSPHLGENTEAFF.

This clonotype was detected ten times or more. The gene calls are TRBV28 and TRBJ1-6; no definite D call. This CDR3 region has 15 residues. Germline assignment: CDR1 MDHEN and CDR2 SYDVKM. V lost 8 bases and J lost 1, with 12 bases in between. The CDR3 here is CASRKRGSYNSPLHF. CDR3 in DNA: TGTGCCAGCCGAAAGCGGGGATCCTATAATTCACCCCTCCACTTT.